These 5 T cell receptor beta chains share one sample of origin, sequenced in a study of T cells in Graves' hyperthyroidism and ophthalmopathy. From RNA transcripts, TCR beta CDR3 regions were amplified. RT-PCR in the first round (using the HTBI primer set) targeted the TCR CDR3. TCRdb processed the multiplex PCR reads anew with MiXCR; each CDR3 protein has one entry. Of about 320,000 distinct CDR3 sequences detected, roughly 15% appear once; the ten largest clones hold around 34%. What was sequenced was blood. The receptor source for this set is a man younger than 40 with Graves' hyperthyroidism.

The chain uses TRBV5-1 and TRBJ1-1; D not resolved. The germline gives CDR1 SGHRS, CDR2 YFSETQ. The CDR3 has 14 amino acids. V gave up 2 bases and J gave up 6 bases, with 14 bases separating them. The CDR3 region is CASSFSSGISEAFF. In DNA form, the CDR3 reads TGCGCCAGCAGCTTTTCCTCCGGGATTTCTGAAGCTTTCTTT.

The table lists this clonotype with a few counts. The V call is TRBV27, the J call TRBJ1-2, with 7 positions matching TRBD1. This CDR3 has 13 amino acids. Germline trimming cut 1 base from V and 10 bases from J; bases unmatched to any gene: 6. CDR1 is MNHEY, CDR2 SMNVEV, per germline (reference sequence). The DNA for the CDR3 is TGTGCCAGCAGTTTATGGACAGGTCGGGACTACACCTTC. Residues: CASSLWTGRDYTF.

The chain couples TRBV20-1 to TRBJ2-1; no clear D gene. The V and J ends lost 3 bases and 6 bases respectively, with 6 bases between them. Germline CDR1 is DFQATT and CDR2 is SNEGSKA (reference sequence). The CDR3 spans 11 residues. CDR3 sequence (DNA): TGCAGTGCTAGCGCCCGCAATGAGCAGTTCTTC. Protein sequence: CSASARNEQFF.

This clonotype was counted many times. J is TRBJ2-3 and V is TRBV2; 8 bases line up with TRBD2. Unmatched junction bases numbered 2, after V lost 7 bases and J lost 5 bases. The CDR3 contains 12 residues. The germline CDR1 and CDR2 sequences are SNHLY and FYNNEI. CDR3 sequence (DNA): TGTGCCAGCAAAACTAGCGGAGATACGCAGTATTTT. This gives the protein CASKTSGDTQYF.

In its sample, this clonotype was seen once. This CDR3 reads CASSRGTDGETQYF. The CDR3 coding sequence is TGTGCCAGCAGCCGAGGGACAGATGGAGAGACCCAGTACTTC. The chain recombines TRBV4-2 with TRBJ2-5, with 7 bases that match TRBD1. CDR1 and CDR2 from the germline V gene are LGHNA and YNFKEQ. The CDR3 loop spans 14 amino acids. Trimming took 4 bases from V and 4 from J; bases not matched to a gene: 6.